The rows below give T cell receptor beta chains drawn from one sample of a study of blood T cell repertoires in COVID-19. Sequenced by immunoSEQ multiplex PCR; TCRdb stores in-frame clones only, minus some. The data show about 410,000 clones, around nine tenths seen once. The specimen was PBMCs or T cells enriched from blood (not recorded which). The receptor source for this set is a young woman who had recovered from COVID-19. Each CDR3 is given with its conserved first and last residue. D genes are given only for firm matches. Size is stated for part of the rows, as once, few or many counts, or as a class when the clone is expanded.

CASSFSQISTGELFF	TGTGCCAGCAGCTTTTCCCAGATATCGACCGGGGAGCTGTTTTTT	TRBV7-9	TRBJ2-2	NA	NA
CASSALAGGNEQFF	TGTGCCAGCAGCGCGCTAGCGGGGGGGAATGAGCAGTTCTTC	TRBV7-3	TRBJ2-1	few	TRBD2
CASSITPTATYEQYF	TGTGCCAGTAGTATAACTCCGACAGCCACCTACGAGCAGTACTTC	TRBV19	TRBJ2-7	few	NA
CASSRGGAGPFF	TGCGCCAGCAGCCGGGGAGGCGCGGGACCGTTCTTC	TRBV4-1	TRBJ2-1	once	NA
CASSGPAGTNLRNSPLHF	TGTGCCAGCAGTGGCCCCGCGGGGACCAATTTACGTAATTCACCCCTCCACTTT	TRBV6-1	TRBJ1-6	NA	NA
CASSLRRTGKLGETQYF	TGTGCCAGCAGTTTAAGGAGGACTGGAAAATTGGGGGAGACCCAGTACTTC	TRBV28	TRBJ2-5	NA	NA
CASSPGQVADTQYF	TGTGCCAGCAGCCCAGGACAGGTAGCAGATACGCAGTATTTT	TRBV7-3	TRBJ2-3	NA	TRBD1
CASSPRAQTGGGGSDTQYF	TGTGCCAGTAGTCCGAGGGCACAAACAGGGGGTGGTGGATCAGATACGCAGTATTTT	TRBV19	TRBJ2-3	NA	TRBD1
CASSGGRDRADTQYF	TGTGCCAGCAGTGGCGGCAGGGATCGTGCTGATACGCAGTATTTT	TRBV2	TRBJ2-3	NA	NA
CASSPGLPPDTQYF	TGTGCCAGCAGCCCGGGACTTCCACCGGATACGCAGTATTTT	TRBV4-2	TRBJ2-3	NA	NA
CASSLVTSYYGYTF	TGTGCCAGCAGCTTAGTAACAAGTTATTATGGCTACACCTTC	TRBV11-3	TRBJ1-2	NA	NA
CASSLVQGPTEAFF	TGTGCCAGCAGCTTAGTCCAGGGTCCCACTGAAGCTTTCTTT	TRBV7-9	TRBJ1-1	NA	NA
CASSQESGGYYTF	TGTGCCAGCAGCCAAGAATCAGGGGGTTATTACACCTTC	TRBV4-2	TRBJ1-2	NA	TRBD1
CAWRKYDRGPDYGYTF	TGTGCCTGGAGGAAATATGACAGGGGGCCGGACTATGGCTACACCTTC	TRBV30	TRBJ1-2	few	TRBD1
CASRTGGGSPYEQYF	TGTGCCAGCAGGACCGGGGGTGGGAGCCCCTACGAGCAGTACTTC	TRBV6-5	TRBJ2-7	NA	NA
CASSVGPFQRETQYF	TGTGCCAGCAGCGTAGGACCCTTTCAGCGGGAGACCCAGTACTTC	TRBV9	TRBJ2-5	NA	NA
CASSLAATGVRVDYEQYF	TGCGCCAGCAGCTTGGCGGCGACAGGGGTGAGGGTGGACTACGAGCAGTACTTC	TRBV5-1	TRBJ2-7	NA	TRBD1
CASSKPGDVTEAFF	TGTGCCAGTAGTAAGCCAGGGGACGTTACTGAAGCTTTCTTT	TRBV19	TRBJ1-1	NA	NA
CASSLVRGETQYF	TGTGCCAGCAGCTTAGTACGGGGAGAGACCCAGTACTTC	TRBV7-3	TRBJ2-5	NA	NA
CASSLDIVTGWTEAFF	TGTGCCAGCAGCTTAGATATAGTTACAGGGTGGACTGAAGCTTTCTTT	TRBV11-2	TRBJ1-1	once	NA
CASGRQRNQPQHF	TGTGCCAGCGGTAGACAGAGAAATCAGCCCCAGCATTTT	TRBV6-5	TRBJ1-5	NA	NA
CASSLGPHTDTQYF	TGCGCCAGCAGCTTGGGGCCCCACACAGATACGCAGTATTTT	TRBV5-1	TRBJ2-3	few	NA
CASSERGFRSGANVLTF	TGTGCCAGCAGCGAGAGAGGGTTCCGCTCTGGGGCCAACGTCCTGACTTTC	TRBV9	TRBJ2-6	NA	NA
CASSLTGVVYNEQFF	TGTGCCAGCAGCTTAACAGGAGTGGTCTACAATGAGCAGTTCTTC	TRBV11-2	TRBJ2-1	NA	NA
CASSLRQGKVDEKLFF	TGTGCCAGCTCCCTAAGACAGGGGAAGGTGGATGAAAAACTGTTTTTT	TRBV18	TRBJ1-4	NA	TRBD1
CASSLRQGALEQYF	TGTGCCAGCAGTCTCAGACAGGGGGCACTCGAGCAGTACTTC	TRBV27	TRBJ2-7	NA	TRBD1
CATSRDRQGRTEAFF	TGTGCCACCAGCAGAGATAGGCAGGGTCGGACTGAAGCTTTCTTT	TRBV15	TRBJ1-1	once	NA
CASSPDRVHRAEAFF	TGTGCCAGCAGCCCTGACAGGGTCCATCGGGCTGAAGCTTTCTTT	TRBV7-9	TRBJ1-1	NA	TRBD1